These T cell receptor beta chains were read from a single sample in a study of cytomegalovirus exposure and HLA in healthy donors. Generated by immunoSEQ multiplex PCR, the TCRdb table keeps only in-frame clones and is missing some. Of some 170,000 clones detected, more than 75% appear once; the ten largest clones hold less than 3.5%. The sequenced sample was PBMCs. These receptors originate from a man aged 18 to 29 in good health and CMV-seropositive. Each CDR3 is given with its conserved first and last residue. The order of the fields is J gene, D gene, V gene, CDR3 protein, CDR3 DNA. D genes are given only for firm matches.

j_gene: TRBJ1-2; d_gene: TRBD1; v_gene: TRBV27; CDR3aa: CASSPGTGFNYGYTF; CDR3nt: TGTGCCAGCAGTCCGGGGACAGGGTTTAACTATGGCTACACCTTC
j_gene: TRBJ2-3; d_gene: .; v_gene: TRBV27; CDR3aa: CASSFSTGTSTDTQYF; CDR3nt: TGTGCCAGCAGTTTCTCAACGGGAACTAGCACAGATACGCAGTATTTT
j_gene: TRBJ2-6; d_gene: TRBD1; v_gene: TRBV25-1; CDR3aa: CASSEGQVGANVLTF; CDR3nt: TGTGCCAGCAGTGAAGGACAGGTGGGGGCCAACGTCCTGACTTTC
j_gene: TRBJ1-4; d_gene: .; v_gene: TRBV11-2; CDR3aa: CASSLGASGGGSEKLFF; CDR3nt: TGTGCCAGCAGCTTAGGGGCTTCAGGAGGAGGGTCTGAAAAACTGTTTTTT
j_gene: TRBJ2-7; d_gene: TRBD1; v_gene: TRBV27; CDR3aa: CASSYRGSTTYEQYF; CDR3nt: TGTGCCAGCAGCTACAGGGGATCTACTACCTACGAGCAGTACTTC
j_gene: TRBJ1-2; d_gene: .; v_gene: TRBV21-1; CDR3aa: CASTPRVSGGIWGYTF; CDR3nt: TGTGCCAGCACCCCTCGTGTTTCAGGGGGCATTTGGGGCTACACCTTC
j_gene: TRBJ2-7; d_gene: TRBD1; v_gene: TRBV6-1; CDR3aa: CASKWDRGRNDEQYF; CDR3nt: TGTGCCAGCAAATGGGACAGGGGGCGAAATGACGAGCAGTACTTC
j_gene: TRBJ1-2; d_gene: .; v_gene: TRBV6-1; CDR3aa: CASSEATSGGGYTF; CDR3nt: TGTGCCAGCAGTGAAGCGACTTCGGGTGGGGGCTACACCTTC
j_gene: TRBJ2-1; d_gene: .; v_gene: TRBV7-9; CDR3aa: CASSQRTYNEQFF; CDR3nt: TGTGCCAGCAGCCAGAGGACTTACAATGAGCAGTTCTTC
j_gene: TRBJ1-1; d_gene: .; v_gene: TRBV5-1; CDR3aa: CASSWEGTEAFF; CDR3nt: TGCGCCAGCAGCTGGGAGGGAACTGAAGCTTTCTTT
j_gene: TRBJ1-1; d_gene: .; v_gene: TRBV4-1; CDR3aa: CASSPTDSATEAFF; CDR3nt: TGCGCCAGCAGCCCCACGGACAGCGCCACTGAAGCTTTCTTT